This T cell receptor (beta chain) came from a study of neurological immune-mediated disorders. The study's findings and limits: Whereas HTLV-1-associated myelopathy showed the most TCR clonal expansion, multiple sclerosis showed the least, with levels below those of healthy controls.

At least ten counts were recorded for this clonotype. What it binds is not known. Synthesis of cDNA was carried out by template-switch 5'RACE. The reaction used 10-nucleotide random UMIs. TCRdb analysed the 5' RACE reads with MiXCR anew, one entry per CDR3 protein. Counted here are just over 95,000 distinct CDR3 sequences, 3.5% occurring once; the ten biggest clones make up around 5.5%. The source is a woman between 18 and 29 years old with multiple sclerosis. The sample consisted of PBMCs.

This CDR3 is CATQFLAFNYGYTF. The CDR3, as DNA: TGTGCCACCCAGTTTCTGGCCTTTAACTATGGCTACACCTTC. This sequence joins TRBV28 and TRBJ1-2; no clear D. This CDR3 has 14 amino acids. V gave up 10 bases and J gave up 1 base, with 16 bases separating them. Germline V gene data show CDR1 as MDHEN and CDR2 as SYDVKM.